This T cell receptor (beta chain) was captured in a study of T cell responses to AZD1222 COVID-19 vaccine. Study-level information: Researchers grouped second doses given at about 4 or about 12 weeks into one pool. Study-wide findings and caveats: White British donors predominated, females outnumbered males, and clonal diversity was possibly underestimated.

Method: immunoSEQ multiplex PCR; TCRdb's copy keeps in-frame clones and lacks some. The table includes 100,000 to 110,000 clones, roughly 89% detected once. To note about this clone: What it binds is not known.

CDR1 is SGHRS and CDR2 is YFSETQ in the germline V gene. This CDR3 region has 15 residues. V gave up 4 bases and J gave up 8 bases; unmatched junction bases: 10. The chain couples TRBV5-1 to TRBJ2-1, with TRBD1 matching over 9 bases. Material: peripheral blood, obtained on day 0 of AZD1222 vaccination. This receptor was taken from an adult in good health. Here the CDR3 reads CASSIRDRVLYEQFF. The CDR3 DNA sequence: TGCGCCAGCAGCATCCGGGACAGGGTACTCTATGAGCAGTTCTTC.